A few counts support the clone carrying this T cell receptor (beta chain). This record comes from a study of cytomegalovirus exposure and HLA in healthy donors. PCR was performed using 60 Vbeta and 13 Jbeta primers. Clones were read by immunoSEQ multiplex PCR, and TCRdb kept only the in-frame ones, dropping some. The table lists 150,000 to 200,000 clones, around three quarters of them singletons, with 2% to 2.5% in the top ten. J was trimmed by 5 bases and V by 5 bases; bases with no gene match: 8. Germline-derived CDR1 and CDR2 are SGHAT and FQNNGV. The CDR3 loop spans 15 amino acids. The chain uses TRBV11-2 and TRBJ1-4, with 7 positions matching TRBD1. The sequenced sample consisted of PBMCs. The receptor comes from a woman aged 45-60 years in good health and CMV-seronegative. For the CDR3, the DNA is TGTGCCAGCAGCCCTCGGACAGGCCAGAATGAAAAACTGTTTTTT. Translating it yields CASSPRTGQNEKLFF.